This T cell receptor (beta chain) was captured in a study of cytomegalovirus exposure and HLA in healthy donors. Study details: Caucasian-associated ancestry cluster membership applied to about four fifths of around 400 genotyped donors. The study's findings and limits: A few CMV-associated chains proved CMV antigen-specific in vitro. In most subjects, TCR beta sequences reportedly gave accurate predictions of HLA-A and HLA-B alleles.

The PCR ran on 60 Vbeta and 13 Jbeta primers. The repertoire was sequenced with immunoSEQ multiplex PCR; TCRdb's copy has only in-frame clones and lacks some. The sample carries about 50,000 clones, 72% recorded once. Germline assignment: CDR1 SGHVS and CDR2 FNYEAQ. The CDR3 spans 15 residues. Trimming pared 1 base from V and 5 bases from J, leaving 15 bases between. This clone appeared a few times. Its antigen remains unknown. Sequencing input: PBMCs. This rearrangement joins TRBV7-6 to TRBJ2-7; tentatively, D is TRBD1 (5 bases). The source of this sequence is a woman aged 45-59 years in good health and CMV-seronegative. The CDR3 DNA is TGTGCCAGCAGCTTAGTAGACGTCGTGACAGACGAGCAGTACTTC. Protein product: CASSLVDVVTDEQYF.